This entry describes one T cell receptor beta chain. The sample belongs to a study of shared clonotypes between healthy human individuals. As for the study in general: Aged between 18 and 49, the donors were a couple of women and a few men.

Assay used: immunoSEQ multiplex PCR; TCRdb lists only in-frame clones, some missing. The repertoire holds some 2.1 million clones, with about 95% as singletons. Naive CD8 isolation took CD45RO-negative cells positively selected for CCR7 and excluded terminally differentiated effector memory CD45RA+ cells. Germline V CDR1 and CDR2: MDHEN, SYDVKM. The CDR3 has 17 residues. The V end was cut by 2 bases, the J end by 0 bases, with 13 bases between. J is TRBJ1-4 and V is TRBV28; D is perhaps TRBD1 (6 bases). Material for sequencing was naive CD8+ T cells sorted from blood. The TCR comes from a man in his late teens or twenties in good health. In DNA form, the CDR3 reads TGTGCCAGCAGTTTAGAACAGGGACTGTCAACTAATGAAAAACTGTTTTTT. Amino acid sequence: CASSLEQGLSTNEKLFF.